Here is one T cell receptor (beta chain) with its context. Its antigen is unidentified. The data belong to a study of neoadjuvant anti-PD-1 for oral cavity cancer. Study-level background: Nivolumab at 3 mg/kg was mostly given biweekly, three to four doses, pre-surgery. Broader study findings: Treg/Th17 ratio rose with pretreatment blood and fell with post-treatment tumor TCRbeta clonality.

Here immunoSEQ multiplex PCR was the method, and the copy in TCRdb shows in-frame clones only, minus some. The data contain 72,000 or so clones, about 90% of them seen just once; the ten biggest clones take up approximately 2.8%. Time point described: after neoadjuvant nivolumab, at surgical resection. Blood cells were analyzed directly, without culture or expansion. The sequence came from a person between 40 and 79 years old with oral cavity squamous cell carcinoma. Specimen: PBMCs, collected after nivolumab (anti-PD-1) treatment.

In DNA form, the CDR3 reads TGTGCCAGCTACGCTCTCTCGACAGGGGGGGTAGAAGGCTACACCTTC. As protein: CASYALSTGGVEGYTF. The rearrangement uses TRBV27 and TRBJ1-2, with 9 bases identical to TRBD1. V gave up 8 bases and J gave up 8 bases; unmatched junction bases: 18. Germline V gives CDR1 MNHEY, CDR2 SMNVEV (reference sequence). The CDR3 contains 16 residues.